The sequence of this T cell receptor beta chain was determined in a study of blood T cell repertoires in COVID-19. Germline V gene lookup returns CDR1 MNHNS and CDR2 SASEGT. Trimming removed 2 bases from V and 4 bases from J, with 11 bases in between. This CDR3 is built from 14 residues. Method: immunoSEQ multiplex PCR; TCRdb's copy keeps in-frame clones and lacks some. This sample carries approximately 290,000 clones, 65% to 85% of them seen once, and the ten largest clones take 15% to 17%. The source material was peripheral blood. The clonotype was recovered from a person aged 65-85 years with COVID-19, enrolled during active disease. This chain links TRBV6-1 with TRBJ2-5; maybe TRBD2 (6 bases). CDR3 amino acids: CASSEWIGGETQYF. Written as DNA, the CDR3 is TGTGCCAGCAGTGAATGGATCGGGGGAGAGACCCAGTACTTC.